What follows is one T cell receptor (beta chain) and its context. Unmatched junction bases numbered 2, after V lost 2 bases and J lost 4 bases. CDR1 MNHNS and CDR2 SASEGT come from the germline V gene. CDR3 length: 16 amino acids. The sample belongs to a study of OX40 agonist ivuxolimab in advanced cancers. Produced via immunoSEQ multiplex PCR; TCRdb's table is partial and in-frame only. The sample contains 60,000 to 75,000 clones, about 89% of which appear only once. Sequenced material: CD4+ or CD8+ T cells sorted from blood, taken in a trial of the OX40 agonist ivuxolimab. This TCR was recovered from an adult with an advanced solid tumor such as melanoma, head and neck, liver or kidney cancer. The V call is TRBV6-1, the J call TRBJ2-2; 12 bases line up with TRBD2. The CDR3 spells CASSELAGGGTGELFF. The DNA of the CDR3 is TGTGCCAGCAGTGAACTAGCGGGAGGGGGCACCGGGGAGCTGTTTTTT.